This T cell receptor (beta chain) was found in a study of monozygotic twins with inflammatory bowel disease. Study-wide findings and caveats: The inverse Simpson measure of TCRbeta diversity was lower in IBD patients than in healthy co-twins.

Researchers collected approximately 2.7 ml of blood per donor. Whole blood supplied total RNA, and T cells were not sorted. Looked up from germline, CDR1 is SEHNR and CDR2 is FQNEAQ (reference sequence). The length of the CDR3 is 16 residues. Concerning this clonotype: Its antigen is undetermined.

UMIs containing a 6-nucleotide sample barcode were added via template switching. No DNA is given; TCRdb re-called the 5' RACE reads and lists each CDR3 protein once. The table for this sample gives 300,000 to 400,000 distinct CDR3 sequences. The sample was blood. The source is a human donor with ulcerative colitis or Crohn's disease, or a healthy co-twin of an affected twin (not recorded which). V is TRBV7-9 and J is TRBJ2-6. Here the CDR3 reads CASSSSEPSGANVLTF.